The rows below give T cell receptor beta chains drawn from one sample of a study of immune evolution from preneoplasia to lung adenocarcinoma. Produced via immunoSEQ multiplex PCR; TCRdb's table is partial and in-frame only. The sample yields over 3,500 clones, 65% to 85% seen once. Input material: FFPE lung adenocarcinoma in situ tissue. The receptors derive from a person aged 65 to 79 with lung adenocarcinoma. Each CDR3 is given without its conserved first and last residue.

j_call	v_call	cdr3_aa
TRBJ1-5	TRBV10-3	AISGQGARQEPQH
TRBJ1-5	TRBV18	ASSPDGKSNQPQH
TRBJ1-1	TRBV12-5	ASGTLITEAF
TRBJ2-1	TRBV14	ASSQEGVLQF
TRBJ2-7	TRBV6-5	ASSYSKRYGYEQY
TRBJ2-5	TRBV7-3	ASSLYGSQETQY
TRBJ2-3	TRBV18	ASSRTSGPSTDTQY
TRBJ1-1	TRBV27	ASGQPGSTRAF
TRBJ1-4	TRBV27	AAGVPTLELF
TRBJ2-3	TRBV18	ASSPRTSVDTQY
TRBJ1-2	TRBV4-2	ASSQDLFRGGGYGYT